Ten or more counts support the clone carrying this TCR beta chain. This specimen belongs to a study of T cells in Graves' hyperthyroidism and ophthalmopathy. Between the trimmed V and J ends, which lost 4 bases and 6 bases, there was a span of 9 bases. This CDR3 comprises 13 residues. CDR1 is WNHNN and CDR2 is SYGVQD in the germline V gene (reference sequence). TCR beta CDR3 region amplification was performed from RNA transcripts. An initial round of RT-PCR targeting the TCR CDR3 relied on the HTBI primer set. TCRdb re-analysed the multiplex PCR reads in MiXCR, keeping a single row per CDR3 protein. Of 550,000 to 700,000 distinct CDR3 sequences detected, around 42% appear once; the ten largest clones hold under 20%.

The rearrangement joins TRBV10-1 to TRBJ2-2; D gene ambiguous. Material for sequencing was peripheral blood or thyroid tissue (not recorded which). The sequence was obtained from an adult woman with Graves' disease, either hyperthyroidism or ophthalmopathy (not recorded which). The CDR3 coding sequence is TGCGCCAGCAGTGCGACTGGGCCCGGGGAGCTGTTTTTT. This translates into CASSATGPGELFF.